This T cell receptor (beta chain) is drawn from a study of early T cells in non-severe SARS-CoV-2 infection (dated by TCRdb to about 2021). Concerning the study at large: Because TCR sequencing relied on bulk RNA taken from unsorted whole blood, pairing of alpha and beta chains was not possible. The paper's findings and limits, for the study overall: VDJdb matching was skewed toward anti-spike CD8 responses, so virus-specific expansions were likely underestimated and private and CD4 specificities were missed.

The germline V gene sets CDR1 to MNHEY and CDR2 to SVGAGI. Spanning cysteine to phenylalanine, the CDR3 consists of 18 amino acids. Only the CDR3 portion is preserved as DNA: 54 bases, with reading frame beginning at the first base. V drops 0 bases and J drops 3 bases, leaving 17 bases in between. A case-control design nested within a healthcare worker cohort in London, UK, was used, with weekly nasopharyngeal swab PCR tests and blood sampling performed. Between 23 and 31 March 2020, the week of the UK lockdown, healthcare workers were enrolled and then followed up weekly for as long as 16 weeks. Libraries were constructed by 5' RACE. For sequencing, a NextSeq 500 was employed. In the TCR library protocol, unique molecular identifiers were attached to individual cDNA molecules to correct for PCR bias and sequencing error. Both TCR alpha and beta chains were sequenced, and tight co-correlation was observed between alpha and beta sequence abundances in each sample. As for the original processing: V gene, J gene and CDR3 annotation of TCR sequences was performed with Decombinator V4. Expanded TCRs were defined as changing significantly between any two time points under a Poisson model with p below 0.0001. TCR abundances were normalised to the total number of TCRs sequenced per sample and expressed as counts per million. TRAV1-2 paired with TRAJ12, TRAJ20 or TRAJ33 defined MAIT TCRs, while TRAV10 paired with TRAJ18 defined iNKT TCRs. VDJdb, accessed on 1 November 2021, was searched for TCRs annotated for CMV, EBV and SARS-CoV-2, and TCRs annotated for more than one antigen were excluded. The public reads were run again by TCRdb, first through fastp at Q25 and then through MiXCR, and only productive beta chains were kept. Entries that share a CDR3 protein sequence are merged under the most common genes and DNA. The V and J calls, along with clone size, are taken from TCRdb and not from the paper's own processing. The sample data list approximately 58,000 distinct CDR3 sequences, and around 10% of these were observed just once. The ten largest clonotypes hold around 2.6% of the sample.

This clonotype was picked up a small number of times. Its specific antigen is unknown. No quality values exist for individual bases; no much larger clone is one base distant. The receptor's source is an adult who was a healthcare worker with PCR-confirmed SARS-CoV-2 infection or an uninfected control (not recorded which). This sample comprised whole blood, obtained at baseline. The rearranged segments are TRBV6-5 and TRBJ1-4, and possibly TRBD1, on 5 matching bases. This receptor carries the CDR3 CASSYSIIQGSPNEKLFF. The DNA sequence is as follows: TGTGCCAGCAGTTACTCGATAATCCAGGGTTCGCCTAATGAAAAACTGTTTTTT.